The clone carrying this T cell receptor beta chain was detected many times. Its antigen is not identified. These data are taken from a study of T-cell reconstitution after alpha-beta-depleted transplantation in children. Unique molecular identifiers were used in preparing the TCRbeta library. TCRdb fed the PCR reads into MiXCR, producing one record per CDR3 protein. Altogether approximately 8,700 distinct CDR3 sequences are present, about 14% being singletons, with the ten largest covering about 48%. General study points: After transplant, at about two months, alpha-beta T cells were reportedly derived from several hundred expanded graft clones. T-cell counts and diversity were attributed mostly to newly produced T cells one year after transplant.

The CDR3 is 12 amino acids. The germline V gene encodes CDR1 KGHSY and CDR2 FQNENV. Trimming took 4 bases from V and 7 from J, leaving 8 bases between them. The source was PBMCs, mostly from graft donor cells, collected 60 days after TCRalphabeta/CD19-depleted stem cell transplant. The genes are TRBV16 and TRBJ2-1, with D tentatively TRBD1 (6 bases). This receptor was identified in a male patient younger than 18 who had a stem cell transplant for acute lymphoblastic leukemia, so the T cells may come from the graft donor. The DNA for the CDR3 is TGTGCCAGCAGCCCTACAGGGAATGAGCAGTTCTTC. It translates to CASSPTGNEQFF.